The clone carrying this T cell receptor (beta chain) has only a few counts. Trimming took off 2 bases at V and 4 bases at J, with 6 bases between the two ends. The CDR3 extends over 12 amino acids. Germline CDR1 MNHNS, CDR2 SASEGT. After constant-region reverse-primer amplification, full-length variable regions underwent semi-nested PCR with Nested Universal Primer A. TCRdb redid the calling of the 5' RACE reads with MiXCR, one entry per CDR3 protein. Counted here are over 45,000 distinct CDR3 sequences, 26% occurring once; the ten biggest clones make up approximately 2.2%. Treg sorting used a CD4+CD25+CD127-/low gate.

The sequencing input was tumor-infiltrating Tregs sorted from the breast tumor. The receptor was derived from a female donor with breast cancer. The chain recombines TRBV6-1 with TRBJ2-7; a weak D match, TRBD2 (5 bases). The CDR3 loop is CASSEREYEQYF. CDR3 nucleotides: TGTGCCAGCAGTGAAAGGGAGTACGAGCAGTACTTC.